This TCR beta chain was sequenced during a study of blood T cell repertoires in COVID-19. Study in general: From the United States, Italy and Spain came samples of acute and convalescent COVID-19. PBMCs, B-cell-depleted T cells, or T cells provided the cDNA or gDNA that made up the material.

Seattle researchers signed up patients amid active infection and tracked them longitudinally. Methods used by the authors: From reference gene primer amplification, estimates of nucleated cell counts were derived. Sequencing was performed with immunoSEQ multiplex PCR; in TCRdb, only in-frame clones are kept and a portion is missing. V and J calls and clone size follow that table, whereas D and trimming were derived from the DNA. The data show about 76,000 clones, approximately 85% seen once. The V and J ends lost 5 bases and 2 bases, in that order; junction bases with no gene match: 6. CDR1 is MNHEY and CDR2 is SVGAGI in the germline V gene. The CDR3 length is 15 residues.

The J gene is TRBJ2-7, the V gene TRBV6-5; 10 nucleotides match TRBD1. This TCR was sampled from a man between 45 and 60 years old with COVID-19, enrolled during active disease. Sequences were obtained from peripheral blood. The CDR3 loop reads CASSTRDRGTYEQYF. The CDR3 DNA sequence: TGTGCCAGCAGTACCCGGGACAGGGGAACCTACGAGCAGTACTTC.